The following is a T cell receptor (beta chain) sequence with its context. The antigen it binds to is not known. No base qualities exist here, and no much larger clone lies one base off it. Enrolling through a virtual design, the prospective study's participants ranged in age from roughly 18 to 95 years and lived across roughly 24 United States geographic areas. To assign participants to cohorts, the prospective study relied on clinical history that participants themselves reported in a screening survey and a study questionnaire. Each participant in the prospective study had whole blood, serum and a nasopharyngeal or oropharyngeal swab collected by mobile phlebotomists. Participants in the prospective study had the option to provide additional blood draws and questionnaires over a roughly two-month period. Blood samples from the prospective study were shipped frozen or at room temperature prior to DNA extraction.

The record originates from a study of blood T cell repertoires in COVID-19 (dated by TCRdb to 2019 to 2021). Regarding the research as a whole: Recovered participants in ImmuneRACE Cohort 3 were defined by two consecutive negative NP/OP PCR tests, clearance by a healthcare professional, or resolution of symptoms. Samples from collaborators originated in the United States, Italy and Spain and spanned both the acute and convalescent phases of COVID-19. The prospective study material was composed of cDNA or gDNA derived from T cells, B-cell-depleted T cells, or PBMCs. Subjects who had been exposed to COVID-19, were actively infected with it, or had recovered from it provided the deeply sampled blood TCRbeta repertoires that made up the dataset. The repertoires were released in a freely available public database meant as a resource for research on the immune response to SARS-CoV-2. The samples were drawn from the first 160 participants of the ongoing ImmuneRACE study and from over 950 subjects provided by 6 global collaborators. Nearly every sample came with metadata listing a de-identified subject ID, COVID-19 status, age in years and sex. HLA class I and class II types, where available, came from metadata supplied by the sample provider rather than from assay-based typing. Results and caveats for the whole study, not just this receptor: Clinical and demographic metadata were provided uncurated, with the amount varying by source and participant.

TCRbeta CDR3 regions were amplified from genomic DNA by means of the immunoSEQ Assay, a bias-controlled multiplex PCR. Per the original workflow: The number of nucleated cells in each sample was estimated from the amplification of reference gene primers within the assay. To quantify the absolute abundance of each unique TCRbeta CDR3 rearrangement, sequence reads were collapsed and filtered. For each sample, productive Simpson clonality was calculated by taking the square root of Simpson's diversity index across productive rearrangements. TCRdb provides this immuneACCESS table in a form limited to in-frame rearrangements. Some clones are lacking; in checked studies, under half of them reflect an unresolved V gene, and why the rest are absent is not known. V and J calls and clone size are copied from that table; D and trimming were computed from the DNA. For this sample the table gives over 110,000 clones, of which over 70% were detected only once. The ten largest clones capture 3.9% of the sample.

The CDR3 measures 14 amino acids from cysteine to phenylalanine. Only the CDR3 region is kept as DNA, spanning 42 bases read in frame from base 1. CDR1 SEHNR and CDR2 FQNEAQ were looked up in the germline V gene (reference sequence). V is trimmed back by 4 bases and J by 3 bases, and the junction contains 6 bases that no gene match accounts for. The rearrangement joined TRBV7-9 to TRBJ2-7, with 7 central nucleotides matching TRBD1. The specimen sequenced was PBMCs or T cells enriched from blood (not recorded which). This clonotype was obtained from a man aged 45 to 65 in a cohort exposed to, infected with or recovered from COVID-19 (not recorded which). Read as DNA, the sequence is TGTGCCAGCAGCTCGAGACAGGGAAACTACGAGCAGTACTTC. This sequence encodes CASSSRQGNYEQYF.